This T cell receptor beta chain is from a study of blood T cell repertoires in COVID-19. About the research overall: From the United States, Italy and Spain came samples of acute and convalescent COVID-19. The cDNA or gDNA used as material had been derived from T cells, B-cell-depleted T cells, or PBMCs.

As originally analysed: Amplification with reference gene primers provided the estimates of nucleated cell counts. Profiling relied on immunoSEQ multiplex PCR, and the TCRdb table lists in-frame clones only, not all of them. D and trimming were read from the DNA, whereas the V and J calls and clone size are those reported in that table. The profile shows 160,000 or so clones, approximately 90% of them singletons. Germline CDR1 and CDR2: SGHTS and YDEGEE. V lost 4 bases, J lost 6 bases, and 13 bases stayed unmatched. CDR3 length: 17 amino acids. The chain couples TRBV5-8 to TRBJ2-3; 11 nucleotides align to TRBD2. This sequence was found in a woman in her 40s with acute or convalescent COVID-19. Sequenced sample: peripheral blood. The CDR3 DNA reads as TGTGCCAGCAGCCCCGGACTTGGTAGCGGGAGGGCCGATACGCAGTATTTT. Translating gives CASSPGLGSGRADTQYF.